Listed below are T cell receptor beta chains from one sample, sequenced in a study of T cell responses to AZD1222 COVID-19 vaccine. Sequencing used immunoSEQ multiplex PCR; TCRdb keeps in-frame clones, though not all of them. The sample includes 100,000 to 120,000 clones, about 85% seen only once; the top ten take roughly 3.2%. This specimen was peripheral blood, taken on day 0 of AZD1222 vaccination. All receptors derive from an adult in good health. The CDR3 runs from the conserved cysteine through the conserved F or W. Each record gives: CDR3 protein, CDR3 DNA, CDR3 length, J gene, V gene, clone size, D gene. D genes are given only for firm matches. Clone sizes are given selectively: once, few, many, or a class where the clone is expanded.

CASSQDGASGGAGELFF	TGCGCCAGCAGCCAAGATGGGGCTAGCGGGGGCGCAGGGGAGCTGTTTTTT	17	TRBJ2-2	TRBV4-1	NA	TRBD2
CASSTRTVHQPQHF	TGTGCCAGCAGCACCCGGACAGTACATCAGCCCCAGCATTTT	14	TRBJ1-5	TRBV7-3	NA	NA
CASSLSGGPNHNEQFF	TGTGCCAGCAGTTTATCTGGCGGGCCAAACCACAATGAGCAGTTCTTC	16	TRBJ2-1	TRBV27	NA	NA
CAWSGQGADATNEKLFF	TGTGCCTGGAGTGGACAGGGGGCGGATGCAACTAATGAAAAACTGTTTTTT	17	TRBJ1-4	TRBV30	NA	TRBD1
CASSTQGGLSNQPQHF	TGTGCCAGTAGTACCCAGGGGGGGTTGAGCAATCAGCCCCAGCATTTT	16	TRBJ1-5	TRBV19	NA	TRBD1
CASSQGVNTEAFF	TGTGCCAGTAGCCAAGGAGTGAACACTGAAGCTTTCTTT	13	TRBJ1-1	TRBV19	NA	NA
CASRAGPEQYF	TGTGCCAGCAGGGCGGGGCCGGAGCAGTACTTC	11	TRBJ2-7	TRBV6-5	NA	NA
CASSQDGLAFLSEQYF	TGCGCCAGCAGCCAAGATGGGCTCGCGTTCCTTTCCGAGCAGTACTTC	16	TRBJ2-7	TRBV4-1	NA	NA
CASSPGGSNEQYF	TGTGCCAGCAGCCCCGGGGGGAGTAACGAGCAGTACTTC	13	TRBJ2-7	TRBV11-2	NA	TRBD2
CASSSVDRGNIQYF	TGTGCCAGCAGCTCAGTTGACAGGGGAAACATTCAGTACTTC	14	TRBJ2-4	TRBV7-8	NA	TRBD1
CSVEGQGTEAFF	TGCAGCGTTGAGGGCCAGGGAACTGAAGCTTTCTTT	12	TRBJ1-1	TRBV29-1	NA	NA
CASSLPRMGVGELFF	TGTGCCAGCAGCTTACCCCGGATGGGGGTCGGGGAGCTGTTTTTT	15	TRBJ2-2	TRBV7-9	NA	NA
CSVETGQGYEQYF	TGCAGCGTTGAGACGGGACAGGGTTACGAGCAGTACTTC	13	TRBJ2-7	TRBV29-1	NA	TRBD1
CASSVTGGGNSYEQYF	TGTGCCAGCAGCGTAACCGGGGGCGGAAACTCCTACGAGCAGTACTTC	16	TRBJ2-7	TRBV9	NA	NA
CASSLAPPASGSAGELFF	TGTGCCAGCAGCTTAGCTCCCCCGGCTAGCGGGAGCGCCGGGGAGCTGTTTTTT	18	TRBJ2-2	TRBV11-2	NA	TRBD2
CASSRPTGSNEKLFF	TGTGCCAGCAGCCGACCGACAGGGTCTAATGAAAAACTGTTTTTT	15	TRBJ1-4	TRBV28	NA	TRBD1
CASRIQADGELFF	TGTGCCAGCAGGATACAGGCGGACGGGGAGCTGTTTTTT	13	TRBJ2-2	TRBV11-3	NA	NA
CASSDPATSVVQYF	TGTGCCAGCAGTGACCCCGCGACTAGTGTCGTTCAGTACTTC	14	TRBJ2-4	TRBV6-1	once	NA
CSVKDRTYEQYF	TGCAGCGTGAAGGACAGAACCTACGAGCAGTACTTC	12	TRBJ2-7	TRBV29-1	NA	NA
CASRPQGAVNTEAFF	TGTGCCAGCAGGCCACAGGGGGCTGTGAACACTGAAGCTTTCTTT	15	TRBJ1-1	TRBV6-6	NA	TRBD1
CAAQVNRGSTNTGELFF	TGCGCCGCCCAGGTAAACAGGGGATCAACGAACACCGGGGAGCTGTTTTTT	17	TRBJ2-2	TRBV10-2	NA	TRBD1
CASRSGQLTNQPQHF	TGTGCCAGTCGATCGGGACAGCTAACTAATCAGCCCCAGCATTTT	15	TRBJ1-5	TRBV19	NA	TRBD1
CATSRSTVSYNEQFF	TGTGCCACCAGCAGGTCAACAGTTTCCTACAATGAGCAGTTCTTC	15	TRBJ2-1	TRBV15	NA	NA
CASSQGSGLGYTF	TGCGCCAGCAGCCAAGGATCGGGGCTTGGCTACACCTTC	13	TRBJ1-2	TRBV4-1	NA	NA
CASRQRETQYF	TGTGCCAGCAGGCAAAGAGAGACCCAGTACTTC	11	TRBJ2-5	TRBV2	NA	NA
CASSQARGPPREQYF	TGTGCCAGCAGCCAGGCTAGGGGCCCTCCTCGCGAGCAGTACTTC	15	TRBJ2-7	TRBV3-1/TRBV3-2	NA	NA
CASSLDRGNQPQHF	TGTGCCAGCAGCTTAGACAGGGGGAACCAGCCCCAGCATTTT	14	TRBJ1-5	TRBV11-2	NA	TRBD1
CASSTRGGTDTQYF	TGTGCCAGTAGTACACGGGGGGGCACAGATACGCAGTATTTT	14	TRBJ2-3	TRBV19	NA	TRBD2
CASSAWTGSQETQYF	TGTGCCAGCAGTGCCTGGACAGGTTCACAAGAGACCCAGTACTTC	15	TRBJ2-5	TRBV27	NA	TRBD1
CASSLKGTGGLNTEAFF	TGTGCCAGCAGCTTAAAGGGGACAGGGGGACTCAACACTGAAGCTTTCTTT	17	TRBJ1-1	TRBV7-2	NA	TRBD1
CASSAQGGTDTQYF	TGTGCCAGCAGTGCACAGGGGGGAACAGATACGCAGTATTTT	14	TRBJ2-3	TRBV11-3	NA	TRBD1
CASSQGLAGRVDTQYF	TGCGCCAGCAGCCAAGGACTAGCGGGGAGAGTAGATACGCAGTATTTT	16	TRBJ2-3	TRBV4-1	NA	TRBD2
CASSLDRGTGELFF	TGTGCTAGCAGCTTAGACAGGGGTACCGGGGAGCTGTTTTTT	14	TRBJ2-2	TRBV7-7	NA	TRBD1
CASSITAGGNQPQHF	TGTGCCAGTAGTATTACCGCGGGGGGCAATCAGCCCCAGCATTTT	15	TRBJ1-5	TRBV19	few	NA
CASSTSLLGWGIRNTGELFF	TGTGCCAGCAGCACTAGCTTGTTGGGTTGGGGGATTCGGAACACCGGGGAGCTGTTTTTT	20	TRBJ2-2	TRBV9	NA	NA
CASSLAGRTHEQFF	TGTGCCAGCAGCTTAGCTGGCAGGACCCATGAGCAGTTCTTC	14	TRBJ2-1	TRBV11-1	NA	NA
CASSLVAGGLYNEQFF	TGTGCCAGCAGCTTAGTCGCGGGGGGCCTGTACAATGAGCAGTTCTTC	16	TRBJ2-1	TRBV11-2	NA	TRBD2
CASSPGDSYEQYF	TGTGCCAGCTCACCCGGGGACTCCTACGAGCAGTACTTC	13	TRBJ2-7	TRBV18	NA	NA
CASSFGGRGINEQFF	TGTGCCAGCAGCTTCGGGGGCAGGGGAATTAATGAGCAGTTCTTC	15	TRBJ2-1	TRBV5-4	once	NA
CSASGTVTDTQYF	TGCAGCGCCTCTGGGACAGTCACAGATACGCAGTATTTT	13	TRBJ2-3	TRBV29-1	NA	TRBD1
CASSVGNLGYSNQPQHF	TGTGCCAGTAGTGTAGGGAATCTAGGATATAGCAATCAGCCCCAGCATTTT	17	TRBJ1-5	TRBV19	NA	NA
CATNPNLGDTQYF	TGTGCCACCAATCCGAACCTGGGGGATACGCAGTATTTT	13	TRBJ2-3	TRBV15	NA	NA
CASNQWRDNSPLHF	TGTGCCAGCAATCAATGGAGGGACAATTCACCCCTCCACTTT	14	TRBJ1-6	TRBV28	once	NA
CASSVSGGTYNEQFF	TGTGCCAGCAGCGTCAGCGGGGGGACCTACAATGAGCAGTTCTTC	15	TRBJ2-1	TRBV9	once	TRBD2
CASSQDRGRYEQYF	TGTGCCAGCAGCCAGGACAGGGGCAGGTACGAGCAGTACTTC	14	TRBJ2-7	TRBV3-1/TRBV3-2	NA	TRBD1
CASKVGGQHEQYF	TGTGCCAGCAAGGTCGGGGGACAGCACGAGCAGTACTTC	13	TRBJ2-7	TRBV6-6	once	NA
CASSYGNYGEQYF	TGTGCCAGCAGTTACGGTAATTACGGCGAGCAGTACTTC	13	TRBJ2-7	TRBV27	few	NA